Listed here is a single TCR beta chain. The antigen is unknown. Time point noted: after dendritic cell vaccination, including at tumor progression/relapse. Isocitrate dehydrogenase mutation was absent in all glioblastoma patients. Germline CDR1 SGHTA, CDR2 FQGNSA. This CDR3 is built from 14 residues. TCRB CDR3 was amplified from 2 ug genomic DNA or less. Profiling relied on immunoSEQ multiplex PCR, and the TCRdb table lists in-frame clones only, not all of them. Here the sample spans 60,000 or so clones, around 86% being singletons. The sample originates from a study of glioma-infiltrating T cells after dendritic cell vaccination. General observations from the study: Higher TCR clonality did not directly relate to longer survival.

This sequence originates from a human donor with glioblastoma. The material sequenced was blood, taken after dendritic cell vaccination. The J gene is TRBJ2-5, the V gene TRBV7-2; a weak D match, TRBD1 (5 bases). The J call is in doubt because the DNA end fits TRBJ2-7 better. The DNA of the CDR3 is TGTGCCAGCAGCTTAGAAGGCAGGGAATACGAGCAGTACTTC. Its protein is CASSLEGREYEQYF.